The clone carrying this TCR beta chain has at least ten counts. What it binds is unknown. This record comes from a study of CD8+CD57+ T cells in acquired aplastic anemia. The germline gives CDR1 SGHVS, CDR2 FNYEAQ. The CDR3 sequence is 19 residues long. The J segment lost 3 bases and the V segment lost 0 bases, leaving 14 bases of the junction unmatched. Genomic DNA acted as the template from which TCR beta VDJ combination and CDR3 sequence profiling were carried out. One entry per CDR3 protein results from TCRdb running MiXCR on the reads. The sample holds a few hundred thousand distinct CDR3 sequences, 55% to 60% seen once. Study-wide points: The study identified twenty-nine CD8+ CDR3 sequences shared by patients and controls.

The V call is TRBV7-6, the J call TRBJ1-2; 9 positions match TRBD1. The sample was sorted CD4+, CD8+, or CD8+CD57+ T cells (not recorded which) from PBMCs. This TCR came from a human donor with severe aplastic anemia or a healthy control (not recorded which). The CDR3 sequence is CASSLAITIRDRDYYGYTF. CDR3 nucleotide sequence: TGTGCCAGCAGCTTAGCGATAACCATTCGGGACAGGGATTACTATGGCTACACCTTC.